A selection of T cell receptor beta chains follows, all from one sample in a study of CD8+ T cells in alopecia areata. Profiled with immunoSEQ multiplex PCR; TCRdb holds only in-frame clones, not every one. The data hold 150,000 or so clones, with roughly 50% observed a single time. Sequencing was performed on CD4+ T cells sorted from blood. The origin of the receptors is a human donor with alopecia areata. Both conserved end residues are part of each CDR3.

TRBJ1-1	15	TRBV5-4	CASSLSPGGNTEAFF
TRBJ2-3	16	TRBV5-1	CASSLRLAGVTDTQYF
TRBJ2-3	14	TRBV7-3	CASSSWTPGDTQYF
TRBJ2-7	13	TRBV29-1	CSVTRDSSYEQYF
TRBJ2-7	13	TRBV7-9	CASGTSGTYEQYF
TRBJ1-1	15	TRBV29-1	CSVANWGSTNTEAFF
TRBJ2-7	13	TRBV7-9	CASAGEGIGEQYF
TRBJ2-7	14	TRBV18	CASSTSGSSYEQYF
TRBJ2-5	14	TRBV5-1	CASSRGTGRETQYF
TRBJ1-5	15	TRBV2	CASSGDRGTTQPQHF
TRBJ2-7	12	TRBV27	CASSSGSYEQYF
TRBJ1-2	13	TRBV6-1	CASSVWDTVGYTF
TRBJ2-7	12	TRBV29-1	CSVARPPYEQYF
TRBJ2-3	16	TRBV9	CASSVVAGGITDTQYF
TRBJ2-7	15	TRBV28	CASSFMFGGFYEQYF
TRBJ2-3	12	TRBV29-1	CSAMIAGDTQYF
TRBJ2-4	14	TRBV18	CASSPGTGDNIQYF
TRBJ1-1	13	TRBV29-1	CSVEGSGRAEAFF
TRBJ2-5	14	TRBV5-1	CASSLGALQETQYF
TRBJ1-2	10	TRBV28	CASSNYGYTF
TRBJ2-2	14	TRBV29-1	CSVFSGSHTGELFF
TRBJ2-3	16	TRBV28	CASSSPAASARDTQYF
TRBJ1-2	12	TRBV29-1	CSVVRDTDGYTF
TRBJ1-5	13	TRBV28	CASSLTAIQPQHF
TRBJ2-1	12	TRBV18	CASSPSNNEQFF
TRBJ2-7	15	TRBV6-5	CASPTGGSLHYEQYF